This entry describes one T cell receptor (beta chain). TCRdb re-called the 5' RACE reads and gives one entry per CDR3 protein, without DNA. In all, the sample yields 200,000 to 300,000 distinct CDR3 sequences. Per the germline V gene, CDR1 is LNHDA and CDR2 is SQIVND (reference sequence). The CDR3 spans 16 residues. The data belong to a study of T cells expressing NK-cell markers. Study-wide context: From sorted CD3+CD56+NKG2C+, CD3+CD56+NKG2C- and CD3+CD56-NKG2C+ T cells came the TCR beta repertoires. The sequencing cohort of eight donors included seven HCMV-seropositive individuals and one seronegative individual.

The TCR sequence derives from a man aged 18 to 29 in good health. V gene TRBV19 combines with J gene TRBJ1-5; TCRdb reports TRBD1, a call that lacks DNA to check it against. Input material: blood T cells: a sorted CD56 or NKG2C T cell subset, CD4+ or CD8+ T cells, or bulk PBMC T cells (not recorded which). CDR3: CASSRREGQGNQPQHF.